The T cell receptor beta chain under discussion was sequenced for a study of shared clonotypes between healthy human individuals. Whole-study results and caveats: Depth was large, yet rarefaction showed that sorted-subset sequencing was incomplete.

Every subset's genomic DNA went evenly onto several immunoSEQ plates. Measured with immunoSEQ multiplex PCR; TCRdb has only the in-frame clones, and not every one. The data show a few million clones, around 93% seen once. Deletions cut 5 bases from V and 8 bases from J, with 21 bases between. CDR1 and CDR2 from the germline V gene are MNHEY and SMNVEV (reference sequence). The CDR3 covers 16 residues. Details on this clone: Its specificity is not known.

CD45RO-negative, CCR7-selected cells formed the naive CD8 fraction, which excluded terminally differentiated effector memory CD45RA+ cells. This receptor was obtained from a man aged 18 to 29 in good health. Some clones in this sample may be carry-over from other donors' samples. The V call is TRBV27, the J call TRBJ2-2, with D perhaps matching TRBD1 or TRBD2 (5 bases each). Sequenced sample: naive CD8+ T cells from PBMCs. The CDR3 loop is CASSELRDGGVGELFF. CDR3 bases: TGTGCCAGCAGTGAACTCCGGGACGGTGGAGTAGGGGAGCTGTTTTTT.